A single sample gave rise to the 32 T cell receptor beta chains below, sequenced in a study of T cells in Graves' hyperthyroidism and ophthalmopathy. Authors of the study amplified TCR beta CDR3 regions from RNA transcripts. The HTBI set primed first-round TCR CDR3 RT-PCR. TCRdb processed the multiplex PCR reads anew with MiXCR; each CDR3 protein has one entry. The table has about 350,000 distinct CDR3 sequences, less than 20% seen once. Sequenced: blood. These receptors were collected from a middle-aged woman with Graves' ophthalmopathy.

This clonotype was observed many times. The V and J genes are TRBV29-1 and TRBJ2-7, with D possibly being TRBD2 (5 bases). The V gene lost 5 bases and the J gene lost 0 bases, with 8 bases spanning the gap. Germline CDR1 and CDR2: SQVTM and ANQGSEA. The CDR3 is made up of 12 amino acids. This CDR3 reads CSVSGISYEQYF. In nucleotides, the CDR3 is TGCAGCGTTTCCGGGATCTCCTACGAGCAGTACTTC.

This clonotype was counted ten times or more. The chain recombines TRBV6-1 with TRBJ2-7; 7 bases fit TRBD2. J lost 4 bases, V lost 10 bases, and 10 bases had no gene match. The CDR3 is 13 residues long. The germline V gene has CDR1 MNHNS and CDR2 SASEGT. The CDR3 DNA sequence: TGTGCCAACTCAGCGGGACCACAGTACGAGCAGTACTTC. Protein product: CANSAGPQYEQYF.

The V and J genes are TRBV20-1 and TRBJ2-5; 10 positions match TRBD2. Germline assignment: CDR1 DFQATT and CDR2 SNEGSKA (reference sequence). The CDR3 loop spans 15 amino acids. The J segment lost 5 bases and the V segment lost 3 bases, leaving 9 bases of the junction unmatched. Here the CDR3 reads CSASRASGRGETQYF. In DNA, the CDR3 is TGCAGTGCTAGCCGGGCTAGCGGGAGAGGGGAGACCCAGTACTTC.

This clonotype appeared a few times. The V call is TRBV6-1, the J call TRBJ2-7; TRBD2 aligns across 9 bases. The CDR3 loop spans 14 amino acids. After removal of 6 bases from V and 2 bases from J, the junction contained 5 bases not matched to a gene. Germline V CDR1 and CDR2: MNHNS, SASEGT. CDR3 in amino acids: CASRTSGGAYEQYF. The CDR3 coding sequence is TGTGCCAGCAGGACTAGCGGTGGGGCCTACGAGCAGTACTTC.

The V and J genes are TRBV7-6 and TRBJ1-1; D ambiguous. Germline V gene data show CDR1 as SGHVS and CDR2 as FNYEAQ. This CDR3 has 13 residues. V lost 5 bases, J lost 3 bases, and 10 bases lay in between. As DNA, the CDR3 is TGTGCCAGCAGCGCGACTGCCCACACTGAAGCTTTCTTT. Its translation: CASSATAHTEAFF.

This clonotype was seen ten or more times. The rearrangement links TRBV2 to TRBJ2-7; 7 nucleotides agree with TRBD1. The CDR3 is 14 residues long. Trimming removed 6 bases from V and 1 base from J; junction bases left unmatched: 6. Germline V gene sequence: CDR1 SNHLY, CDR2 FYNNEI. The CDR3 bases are TGTGCCAGCAGCCCAGGGGACAGATCCTACGAGCAGTACTTC. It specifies CASSPGDRSYEQYF.

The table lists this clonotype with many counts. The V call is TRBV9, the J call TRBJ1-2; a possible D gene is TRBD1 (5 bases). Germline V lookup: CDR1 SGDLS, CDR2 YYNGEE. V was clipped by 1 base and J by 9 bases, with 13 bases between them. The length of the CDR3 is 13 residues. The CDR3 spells CASSVSSRTSYTF. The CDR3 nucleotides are TGTGCCAGCAGCGTAAGTAGTCGGACAAGCTACACCTTC.

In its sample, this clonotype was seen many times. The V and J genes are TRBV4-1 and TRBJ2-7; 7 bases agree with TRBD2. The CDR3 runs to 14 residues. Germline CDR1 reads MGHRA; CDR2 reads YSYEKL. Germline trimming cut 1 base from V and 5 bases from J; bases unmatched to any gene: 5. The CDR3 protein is CASSQGGRVDEQYF. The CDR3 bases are TGCGCCAGCAGCCAAGGGGGGAGGGTCGACGAGCAGTACTTC.

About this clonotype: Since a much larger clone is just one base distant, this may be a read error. In nucleotides, the CDR3 is TGTGCCAGCAGTTACACGGGACAGAAAGAGACCCAGTACTTC. Translated: CASSYTGQKETQYF. The J gene is TRBJ2-5, the V gene TRBV6-5, with 7 bases aligning to TRBD1. The germline gives CDR1 MNHEY, CDR2 SVGAGI. Losses at the gene ends were 2 bases for V and 3 bases for J; bases not matched to a gene: 3. The CDR3 is 14 residues long.

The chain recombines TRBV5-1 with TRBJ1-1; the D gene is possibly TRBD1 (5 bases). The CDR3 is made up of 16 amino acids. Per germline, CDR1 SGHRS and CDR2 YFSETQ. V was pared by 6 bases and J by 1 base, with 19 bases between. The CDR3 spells CASTSNAAGPNTEAFF. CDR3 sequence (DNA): TGCGCCAGCACCTCGAATGCAGCAGGGCCGAACACTGAAGCTTTCTTT.

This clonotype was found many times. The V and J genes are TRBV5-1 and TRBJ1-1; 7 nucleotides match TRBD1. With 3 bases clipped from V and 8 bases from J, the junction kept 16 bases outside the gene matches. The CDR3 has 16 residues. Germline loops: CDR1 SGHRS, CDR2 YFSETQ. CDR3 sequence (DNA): TGCGCCAGCAGCTCCTCCGGGACAGACCTTTTCTCGGAAGCTTTCTTT. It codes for CASSSSGTDLFSEAFF.

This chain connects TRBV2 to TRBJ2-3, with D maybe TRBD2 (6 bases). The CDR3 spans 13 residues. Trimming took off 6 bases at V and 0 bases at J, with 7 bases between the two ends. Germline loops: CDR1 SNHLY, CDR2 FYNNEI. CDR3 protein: CASRRGSTDTQYF. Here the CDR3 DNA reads TGTGCCAGCAGGCGGGGTAGCACAGATACGCAGTATTTT.

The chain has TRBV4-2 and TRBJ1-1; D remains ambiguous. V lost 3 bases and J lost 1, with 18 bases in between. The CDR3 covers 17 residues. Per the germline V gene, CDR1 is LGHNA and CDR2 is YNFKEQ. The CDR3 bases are TGTGCCAGCAGCCAGAGTAAATTATTTGCCCCGAACACTGAAGCTTTCTTT. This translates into CASSQSKLFAPNTEAFF.

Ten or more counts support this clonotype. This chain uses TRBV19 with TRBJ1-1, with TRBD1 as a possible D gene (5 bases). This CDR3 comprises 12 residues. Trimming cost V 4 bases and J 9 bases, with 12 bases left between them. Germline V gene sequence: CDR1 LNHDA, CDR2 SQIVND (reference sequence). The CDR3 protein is CASSTGPTKAFF. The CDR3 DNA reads TGTGCCAGTAGTACGGGACCTACTAAAGCTTTCTTT.

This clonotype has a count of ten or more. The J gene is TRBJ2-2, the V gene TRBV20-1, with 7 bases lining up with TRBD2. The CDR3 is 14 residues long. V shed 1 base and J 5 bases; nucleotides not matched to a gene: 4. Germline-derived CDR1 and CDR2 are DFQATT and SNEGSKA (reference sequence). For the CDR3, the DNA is TGCAGTGCTAGAGGCGGGAGTAGTACCGGGGAGCTGTTTTTT. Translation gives CSARGGSSTGELFF.

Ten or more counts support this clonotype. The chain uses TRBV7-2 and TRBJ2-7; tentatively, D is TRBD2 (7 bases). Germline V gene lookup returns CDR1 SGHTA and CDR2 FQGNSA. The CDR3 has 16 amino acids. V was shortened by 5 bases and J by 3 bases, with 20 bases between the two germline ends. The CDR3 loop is CASSPGRGRANYEQYF. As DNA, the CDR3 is TGTGCCAGCAGCCCTGGAAGGGGGAGGGCCAACTACGAGCAGTACTTC.

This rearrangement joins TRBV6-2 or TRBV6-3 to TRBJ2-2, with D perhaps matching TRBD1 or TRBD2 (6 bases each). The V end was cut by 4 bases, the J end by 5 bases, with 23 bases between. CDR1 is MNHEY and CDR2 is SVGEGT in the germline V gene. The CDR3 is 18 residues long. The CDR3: CASSSGRGRGDLTGELFF. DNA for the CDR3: TGTGCCAGCAGTTCTGGCCGGGGGCGCGGTGATTTGACCGGGGAGCTGTTTTTT.

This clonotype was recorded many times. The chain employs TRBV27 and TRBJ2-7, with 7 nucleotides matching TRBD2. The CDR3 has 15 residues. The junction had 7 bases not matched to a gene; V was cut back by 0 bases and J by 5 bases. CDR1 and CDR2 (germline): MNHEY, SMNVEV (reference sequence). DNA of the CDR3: TGTGCCAGCAGTTTATCCCGGACTAGTTTAGACGAGCAGTACTTC. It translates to CASSLSRTSLDEQYF.

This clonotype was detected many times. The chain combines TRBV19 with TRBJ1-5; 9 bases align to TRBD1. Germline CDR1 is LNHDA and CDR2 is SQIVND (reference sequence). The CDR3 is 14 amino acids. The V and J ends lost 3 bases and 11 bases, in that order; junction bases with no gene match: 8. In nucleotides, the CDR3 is TGTGCCAGTAGTATCCCGGGACAGGGAATGTCCCAGCATTTT. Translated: CASSIPGQGMSQHF.

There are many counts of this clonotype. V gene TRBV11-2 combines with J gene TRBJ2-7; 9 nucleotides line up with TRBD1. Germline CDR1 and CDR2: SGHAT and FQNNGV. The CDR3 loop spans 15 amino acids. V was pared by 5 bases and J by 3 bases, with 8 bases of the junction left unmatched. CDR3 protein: CASSGGQGRDYEQYF. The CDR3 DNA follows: TGTGCCAGCAGCGGCGGACAGGGGAGAGACTACGAGCAGTACTTC.

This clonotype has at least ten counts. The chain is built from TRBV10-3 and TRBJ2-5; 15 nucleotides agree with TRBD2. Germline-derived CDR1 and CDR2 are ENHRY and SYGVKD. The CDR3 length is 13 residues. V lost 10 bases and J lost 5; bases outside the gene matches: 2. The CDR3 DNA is TGTGCCACCGGGACTAGCGGGGGGGAGACCCAGTACTTC. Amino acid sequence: CATGTSGGETQYF.

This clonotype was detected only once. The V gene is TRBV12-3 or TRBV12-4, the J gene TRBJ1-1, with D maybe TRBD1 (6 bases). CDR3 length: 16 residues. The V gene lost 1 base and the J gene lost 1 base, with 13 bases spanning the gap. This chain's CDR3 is CASSLDWGQGNTEAFF. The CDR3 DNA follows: TGTGCCAGCAGTTTAGATTGGGGGCAGGGGAACACTGAAGCTTTCTTT.

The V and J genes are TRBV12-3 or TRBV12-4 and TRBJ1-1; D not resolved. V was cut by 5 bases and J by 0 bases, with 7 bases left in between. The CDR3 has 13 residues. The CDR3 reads CASSQFLNTEAFF. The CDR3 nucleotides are TGTGCCAGCAGTCAATTTCTGAACACTGAAGCTTTCTTT.

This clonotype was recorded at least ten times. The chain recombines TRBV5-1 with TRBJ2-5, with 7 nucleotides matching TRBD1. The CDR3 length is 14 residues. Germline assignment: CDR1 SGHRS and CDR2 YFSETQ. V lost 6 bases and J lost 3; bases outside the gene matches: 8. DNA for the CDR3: TGCGCCAGCAAATTCCCTGGACAGGAAGAGACCCAGTACTTC. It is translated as CASKFPGQEETQYF. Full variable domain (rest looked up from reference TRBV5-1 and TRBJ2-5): KAGVTQTPRYLIKTRGQQVTLSCSPISGHRSVSWYQQTPGQGLQFLFEYFSETQRNKGNFPGRFSGRQFSNSRSEMNVSTLELGDSALYLCASKFPGQEETQYFGPGTRLLVL.

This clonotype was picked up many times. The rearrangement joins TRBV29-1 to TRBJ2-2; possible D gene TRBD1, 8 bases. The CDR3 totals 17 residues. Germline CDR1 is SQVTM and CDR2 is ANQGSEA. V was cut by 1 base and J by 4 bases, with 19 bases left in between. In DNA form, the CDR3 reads TGCAGCGTTGAAGTACAGGGAGGGACAGGATTCACCGGGGAGCTGTTTTTT. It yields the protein CSVEVQGGTGFTGELFF.

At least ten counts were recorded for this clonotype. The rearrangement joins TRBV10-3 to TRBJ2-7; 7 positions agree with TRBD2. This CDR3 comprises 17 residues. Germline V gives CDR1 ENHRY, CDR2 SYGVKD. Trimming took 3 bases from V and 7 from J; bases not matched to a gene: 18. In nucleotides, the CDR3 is TGTGCCATCAGTGAACCCGCTAGACGGCGGGAGTTCGGTGAGCAGTACTTC. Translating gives CAISEPARRREFGEQYF.

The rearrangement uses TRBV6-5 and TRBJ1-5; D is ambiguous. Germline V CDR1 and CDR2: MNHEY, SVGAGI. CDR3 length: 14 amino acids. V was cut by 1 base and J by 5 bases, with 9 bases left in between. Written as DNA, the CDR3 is TGTGCCAGCAGTTACTTGGACGGAGATCAGCCCCAGCATTTT. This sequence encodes CASSYLDGDQPQHF.

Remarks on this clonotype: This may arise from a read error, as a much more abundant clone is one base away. This CDR3 reads CSVEYFNVRREAFF. The CDR3 DNA follows: TGCAGCGTTGAATATTTTAACGTTCGACGTGAAGCTTTCTTT. The rearrangement uses TRBV29-1 and TRBJ1-1; D is unresolved. The CDR3 totals 14 residues. The germline V and J ends were trimmed by 2 bases and 7 bases, with 17 bases remaining between them. Germline loops: CDR1 SQVTM, CDR2 ANQGSEA.

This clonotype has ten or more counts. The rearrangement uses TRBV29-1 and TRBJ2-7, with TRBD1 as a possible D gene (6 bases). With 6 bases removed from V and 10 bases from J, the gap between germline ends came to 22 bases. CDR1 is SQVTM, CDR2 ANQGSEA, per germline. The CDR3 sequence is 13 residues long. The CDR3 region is CSVRDTPTSNQYF. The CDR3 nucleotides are TGCAGCGTGAGGGACACCCCTACGTCGAACCAGTACTTC.

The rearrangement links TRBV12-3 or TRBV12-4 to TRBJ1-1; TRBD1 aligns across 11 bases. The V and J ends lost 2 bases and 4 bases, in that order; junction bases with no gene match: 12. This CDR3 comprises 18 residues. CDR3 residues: CASSLRTGGVSWLTEAFF. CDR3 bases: TGTGCCAGCAGTTTACGGACAGGGGGCGTCTCATGGCTCACTGAAGCTTTCTTT.

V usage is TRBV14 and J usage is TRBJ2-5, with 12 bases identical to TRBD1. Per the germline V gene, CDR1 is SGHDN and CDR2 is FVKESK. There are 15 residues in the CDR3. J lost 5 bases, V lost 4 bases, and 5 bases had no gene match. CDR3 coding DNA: TGTGCCAGCAGCCGGGACAGGGGGCTCCGGGAGACCCAGTACTTC. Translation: CASSRDRGLRETQYF.

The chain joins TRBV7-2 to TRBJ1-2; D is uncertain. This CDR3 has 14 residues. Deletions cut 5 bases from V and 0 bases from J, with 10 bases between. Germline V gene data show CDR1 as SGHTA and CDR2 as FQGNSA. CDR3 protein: CASSASGSNYGYTF. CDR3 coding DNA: TGTGCCAGCAGCGCCAGCGGATCTAACTATGGCTACACCTTC.